A selection of T cell receptor beta chains follows, all from one sample in a study of long-term antiretroviral therapy in people with HIV. Measured with immunoSEQ multiplex PCR; TCRdb has only the in-frame clones, and not every one. The data contain about 30,000 clones, around 84% of them singletons. Sequencing was performed on unsorted PBMCs, taken just under 2.9 years before starting antiretroviral therapy. Source of these receptors: a woman aged 25 to 45 with HIV. The CDR3 runs from the conserved cysteine through the conserved F or W. D genes are given only for firm matches. Clone size is shown for a subset of rows, as once, few, many or a class of expanded clone.

TRBJ1-5	once	TRBV28	NA	CASRLPGETDQPQHF	TGTGCCAGCAGACTACCTGGGGAAACGGACCAGCCCCAGCATTTT
TRBJ1-1	NA	TRBV19	TRBD1	CASSRDRDRGMVNTEAFF	TGTGCCAGTAGCCGAGACCGGGACAGGGGTATGGTGAACACTGAAGCTTTCTTT
TRBJ1-2	NA	TRBV10-1	NA	CASSEDSRNGYTF	TGCGCCAGCAGTGAGGACTCCCGGAATGGCTACACCTTC
TRBJ2-1	NA	TRBV7-7	TRBD2	CASSPSQRGGYNEQFF	TGTGCCAGCAGCCCGAGCCAGCGGGGGGGCTACAATGAGCAGTTCTTC
TRBJ1-5	NA	TRBV6-5	TRBD1	CASRAGGGVHQPQHF	TGTGCCAGCAGGGCAGGGGGGGGAGTCCATCAGCCCCAGCATTTT
TRBJ2-2	NA	TRBV6-5	NA	CASSLGTGELFF	TGTGCCAGCAGTTTGGGAACCGGGGAGCTGTTTTTT
TRBJ2-5	NA	TRBV5-1	NA	CASKKMGYGQETQYF	TGCGCCAGCAAAAAGATGGGCTACGGGCAAGAGACCCAGTACTTC
TRBJ2-3	NA	TRBV5-8	NA	CASSLGGTTDTQYF	TGTGCCAGCAGCTTGGGGGGTACTACAGATACGCAGTATTTT
TRBJ1-1	NA	TRBV29-1	NA	CSVESWTEAFF	TGCAGCGTTGAATCCTGGACTGAAGCTTTCTTT
TRBJ2-1	NA	TRBV19	TRBD2	CASSTLTSLAYNEQFF	TGTGCCAGTAGTACCCTGACTAGCCTAGCCTACAATGAGCAGTTCTTC
TRBJ2-5	NA	TRBV5-1	TRBD2	CASSLGLAGGPETQYF	TGCGCCAGCAGCTTAGGATTGGCGGGGGGGCCGGAGACCCAGTACTTC
TRBJ1-1	NA	TRBV30	NA	CAWAPGFWDTEAFF	TGTGCCTGGGCCCCTGGTTTTTGGGACACTGAAGCTTTCTTT
TRBJ1-5	NA	TRBV6-5	NA	CASSRPNQPQHF	TGTGCCAGCAGTCGACCTAATCAGCCCCAGCATTTT
TRBJ1-2	NA	TRBV6-5	NA	CASRRDKSNYGYTF	TGTGCCAGCAGAAGGGACAAGTCTAACTATGGCTACACCTTC
TRBJ2-2	NA	TRBV5-5	NA	CASSRRDARLNTGELFF	TGTGCCAGCAGCCGCCGAGACGCCAGACTAAACACCGGGGAGCTGTTTTTT
TRBJ1-3	once	TRBV25-1	NA	CASSGATADGNTIYF	TGTGCCAGCAGTGGCGCCACGGCAGACGGAAACACCATATATTTT
TRBJ2-1	NA	TRBV6-6	NA	CAMLGQNNEQFF	TGTGCCATGCTTGGCCAGAATAATGAGCAGTTCTTC
TRBJ2-1	NA	TRBV6-5	NA	CASSLGQGSNEQFF	TGTGCCAGCAGTCTGGGACAAGGGAGCAATGAGCAGTTCTTC
TRBJ1-2	few	TRBV7-9	TRBD1	CASSLPQGAVGYTF	TGTGCCAGCAGCTTACCCCAGGGGGCAGTTGGCTACACCTTC
TRBJ1-2	once	TRBV27	NA	CASRMNLNYGYTF	TGTGCCAGCAGGATGAACCTTAACTATGGCTACACCTTC
TRBJ2-6	NA	TRBV19	NA	CASTDAGANVLTF	TGTGCCAGTACGGACGCTGGGGCCAACGTCCTGACTTTC
TRBJ1-2	NA	TRBV6-1	TRBD1	CASSQRTGAGGYTF	TGTGCCAGCAGTCAACGGACAGGGGCGGGTGGCTACACCTTC
TRBJ1-1	NA	TRBV29-1	NA	CSVGLAGQAFF	TGCAGCGTTGGCCTGGCCGGCCAGGCTTTCTTT
TRBJ1-1	medium-sized	TRBV10-2	NA	CASSRTVMNTEAFF	TGCGCCAGCAGTAGGACAGTCATGAACACTGAAGCTTTCTTT
TRBJ1-2	once	TRBV6-4	NA	CASSDTGNYGYTF	TGTGCCAGCAGTGACACAGGGAACTATGGCTACACCTTC
TRBJ1-2	NA	TRBV27	TRBD1	CATSAGTDYGYTF	TGTGCCACCTCAGCCGGGACAGACTATGGCTACACCTTC
TRBJ1-2	few	TRBV9	NA	CASSDRVRYTF	TGTGCCAGCAGCGACAGGGTTCGCTACACCTTC
TRBJ2-7	NA	TRBV29-1	TRBD1	CSVVPGQGLYEQYF	TGCAGCGTTGTCCCCGGACAGGGCCTATACGAGCAGTACTTC
TRBJ2-4	NA	TRBV5-4	NA	CASSLARPLAKNIQYF	TGTGCCAGCAGCTTGGCCCGACCCTTAGCCAAAAACATTCAGTACTTC
TRBJ1-5	few	TRBV19	TRBD1	CASSIGTGSPQHF	TGTGCCAGTAGTATTGGGACAGGGTCCCCCCAGCATTTT
TRBJ2-2	NA	TRBV6-5	NA	CASSYDPARTGELFF	TGTGCCAGCAGTTACGATCCCGCGAGGACCGGGGAGCTGTTTTTT
TRBJ2-3	once	TRBV11-2	NA	CASSLDLNGRYNTQYF	TGTGCCAGCAGCTTAGATTTGAACGGCAGGTACAATACGCAGTATTTT
TRBJ1-1	once	TRBV9	NA	CASSTADVNTEAFF	TGTGCCAGCAGCACAGCCGACGTGAACACTGAAGCTTTCTTT
TRBJ1-4	NA	TRBV18	NA	CASSPRLWRPTRLLATNEKLFF	TGTGCCAGCTCACCACGACTGTGGAGACCTACTCGCCTGCTTGCAACTAATGAAAAACTGTTTTTT
TRBJ1-5	NA	TRBV6-1	NA	CASSESGVGPQHF	TGTGCCAGCAGTGAATCGGGGGTAGGGCCCCAGCATTTT
TRBJ1-4	NA	TRBV5-6	NA	CASARSRREKLFF	TGTGCCAGCGCCAGGAGCAGACGGGAAAAACTGTTTTTT